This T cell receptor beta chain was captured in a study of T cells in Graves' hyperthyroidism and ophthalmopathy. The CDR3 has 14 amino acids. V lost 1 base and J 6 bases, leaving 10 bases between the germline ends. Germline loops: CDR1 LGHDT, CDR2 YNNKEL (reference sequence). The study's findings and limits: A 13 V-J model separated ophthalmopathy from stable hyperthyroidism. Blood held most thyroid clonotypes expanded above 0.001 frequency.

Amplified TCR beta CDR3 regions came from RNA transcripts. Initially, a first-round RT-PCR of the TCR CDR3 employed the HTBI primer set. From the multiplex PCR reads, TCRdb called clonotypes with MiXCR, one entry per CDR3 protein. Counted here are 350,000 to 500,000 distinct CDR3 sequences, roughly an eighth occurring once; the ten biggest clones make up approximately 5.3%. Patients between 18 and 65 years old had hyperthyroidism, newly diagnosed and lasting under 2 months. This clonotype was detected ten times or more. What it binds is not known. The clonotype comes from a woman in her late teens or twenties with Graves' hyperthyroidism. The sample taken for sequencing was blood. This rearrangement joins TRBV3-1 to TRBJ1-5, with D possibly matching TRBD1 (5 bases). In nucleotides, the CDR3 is TGTGCCAGCAGCCAAGGATCAGGGTTTCAGCCCCAGCATTTT. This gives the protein CASSQGSGFQPQHF.